This T cell receptor beta chain was identified in a study of OX40 agonist ivuxolimab in advanced cancers. Study overall: Eligibility admitted prior anti-PD-1, anti-PD-L1 or anti-CTLA-4 therapy; about 40% had some.

About this clone: Its antigen remains unidentified.

General study results and limits: With doses of 0.1 to 3.0 mg/kg, CD4+ and CD8+ blood T cells had undergone clonal expansion by week 6. Specificity for antigen went undetermined in the expanded peripheral T cells.

The length of the CDR3 is 18 residues. Trimming removed 4 bases at V and 0 bases at J, with 23 bases between. Germline V gives CDR1 SGHRS, CDR2 YFSETQ. Sequenced by immunoSEQ multiplex PCR; TCRdb stores in-frame clones only, minus some. The sample holds approximately 70,000 clones, approximately 80% seen once. Sequences were derived from CD4+ or CD8+ T cells sorted from blood, sampled in a trial of the OX40 agonist ivuxolimab. V usage is TRBV5-1 and J usage is TRBJ2-7; D remains ambiguous. The receptor was isolated from an adult with an advanced solid tumor such as melanoma, head and neck, liver or kidney cancer. Here the CDR3 DNA reads TGCGCCAGCAGCCCGGGCACCTTCGGCAGATTCAGCTCCTACGAGCAGTACTTC. Amino acid sequence: CASSPGTFGRFSSYEQYF. The full variable domain, completed using reference TRBV5-1 and TRBJ2-7, is KAGVTQTPRYLIKTRGQQVTLSCSPISGHRSVSWYQQTPGQGLQFLFEYFSETQRNKGNFPGRFSGRQFSNSRSEMNVSTLELGDSALYLCASSPGTFGRFSSYEQYFGPGTRLTVT.